The next 32 T cell receptor beta chains were all read from a single sample in a study of tumor-infiltrating lymphocytes in localized non-small cell lung cancer. The assay was immunoSEQ multiplex PCR, and TCRdb's table has in-frame clones only and misses some. Among fewer than 8,500 clones, about 78% were seen once, and the ten largest hold approximately 10%. The sequencing input was lung tumor tissue. Receptors originate from a human donor with non-small cell lung cancer.

This clone was counted only a few times. V and J are TRBV27 and TRBJ2-3; D perhaps matches TRBD1 (6 bases). The CDR3 runs to 13 residues. Trimming took 3 bases from V and 7 from J, leaving 11 bases between them. CDR1 is MNHEY, CDR2 SMNVEV, per germline (reference sequence). The CDR3 region is CASSLPGQHTQYF. CDR3 nucleotide sequence: TGTGCCAGCAGTTTGCCCGGACAGCATACGCAGTATTTT.

The chain is built from TRBV30 and TRBJ1-4; TRBD1 is a possible D gene (5 bases). CDR1 and CDR2 from the germline V gene are GTSNPN and SVGIG (reference sequence). Trimming removed 8 bases from V and 7 bases from J, with 17 bases in between. This CDR3 comprises 13 residues. CDR3 loop: CAASTDTGEKLFF. The CDR3 DNA follows: TGTGCCGCTTCGACAGATACCGGTGAAAAACTGTTTTTT.

The rearrangement uses TRBV19 and TRBJ2-2; tentatively, D is TRBD1 (6 bases). Germline V gives CDR1 LNHDA, CDR2 SQIVND (reference sequence). This CDR3 region has 13 residues. V lost 8 bases and J lost 7, with 14 bases in between. CDR3 bases: TGTGCCAGTTGTCTACAGGGTTTCGGGGAGCTGTTTTTT. Protein: CASCLQGFGELFF.

The chain links TRBV11-1 to TRBJ1-1; the D is unclear. Germline assignment: CDR1 SGHAT and CDR2 FQDESV (reference sequence). Deletions cut 0 bases from V and 7 bases from J, with 9 bases between. The CDR3 has 13 amino acids. CDR3 sequence: CASSLARELEAFF. DNA of the CDR3: TGTGCCAGCAGCTTAGCGCGGGAGCTTGAAGCTTTCTTT.

The chain links TRBV11-3 to TRBJ2-7; 9 bases are a match to TRBD2. Trimming cost V 0 bases and J 3 bases; bases outside gene matches: 12. CDR1 and CDR2 from the germline V gene are SGHNT and YENEEA. This CDR3 has 18 amino acids. The CDR3 protein is CASSLEGSGGLPYYEQYF. Here the CDR3 DNA reads TGTGCCAGCAGCTTAGAGGGTAGCGGGGGCTTACCTTACTACGAGCAGTACTTC.

This chain links TRBV20-1 with TRBJ1-1; no clear D. Trimming shortened V by 0 bases and J by 3 bases, and 2 bases separated the two germline ends. CDR3 length: 11 amino acids. CDR1 is DFQATT, CDR2 SNEGSKA, per germline (reference sequence). The CDR3 protein is CSARDDTEAFF. For the CDR3, the DNA is TGCAGTGCTAGAGATGACACTGAAGCTTTCTTT.

This chain links TRBV5-1 with TRBJ2-1, with D perhaps matching TRBD1 or TRBD2 (6 bases each). V gave up 3 bases and J gave up 15 bases, with 16 bases separating them. Germline V gene lookup returns CDR1 SGHRS and CDR2 YFSETQ. The CDR3 consists of 12 residues. The CDR3 nucleotides read TGCGCCAGCAGCTCCTCCAGCGGAGGGGGGTTCTTC. Translating it yields CASSSSSGGGFF.

The chain recombines TRBV7-3 with TRBJ1-3; tentative D call: TRBD1 (5 bases). The CDR3 contains 15 residues. In germline, CDR1 is SGHTA, CDR2 FQGTGA. V was cut by 5 bases and J by 0 bases, with 11 bases left in between. The CDR3 nucleotides are TGTGCCAGCAGCCAGGGACCGAGCTCTGGAAACACCATATATTTT. It specifies CASSQGPSSGNTIYF.

The chain is built from TRBV29-1 and TRBJ2-3, with 7 bases that match TRBD1. CDR1 SQVTM and CDR2 ANQGSEA come from the germline V gene. The CDR3 consists of 15 residues. The ends lost 0 bases at V and 1 base at J; junction bases unmatched: 4. The CDR3 bases are TGCAGCGTTGAAGATCGAACAGGGGGCACAGATACGCAGTATTTT. This sequence encodes CSVEDRTGGTDTQYF.

This clone was detected only once. CDR3 coding DNA: TGTGCCAGCAGTTTCGAAACACGGCGGGAGACCACAGATACGCAGTATTTT. The encoded protein is CASSFETRRETTDTQYF. V gene TRBV7-9 combines with J gene TRBJ2-3, with TRBD2 matching 7 bases. The CDR3 extends over 17 amino acids. Looked up from germline, CDR1 is SEHNR and CDR2 is FQNEAQ (reference sequence). Losses at the gene ends were 6 bases for V and 2 bases for J; bases not matched to a gene: 14.

This chain joins TRBV27 and TRBJ2-7; no clear D gene. Germline V gene data show CDR1 as MNHEY and CDR2 as SMNVEV (reference sequence). V lost 3 bases and J 0 bases, leaving 15 bases between the germline ends. The CDR3 consists of 16 residues. CDR3: CASSFAVGGSSYEQYF. The DNA for the CDR3 is TGTGCCAGCAGTTTTGCGGTCGGCGGCAGCTCCTACGAGCAGTACTTC.

The chain employs TRBV7-9 and TRBJ1-1; maybe TRBD1 (5 bases). Germline V lookup: CDR1 SEHNR, CDR2 FQNEAQ (reference sequence). The CDR3 runs to 10 residues. This CDR3 is CVGGITEAFF. CDR3 in DNA: TGTGTTGGGGGTATCACTGAAGCTTTCTTT. Filled out from reference TRBV7-9 and TRBJ1-1, the complete variable domain reads DTGVSQNPRHKITKRGQNVTFRCDPISEHNRLYWYRQTLGQGPEFLTYFQNEAQLEKSRLLSDRFSAERPKGSFSTLEIQRTEQGDSAMYLCVGGITEAFFGQGTRLTVV.

V is TRBV2 and J is TRBJ2-7; 10 positions match TRBD1. The CDR3 is 14 residues long. J lost 6 bases, V lost 8 bases, and 10 bases had no gene match. CDR1 is SNHLY, CDR2 FYNNEI, per germline. Written as DNA, the CDR3 is TGTGCCAGCCTGGAGATGGGACAGGGGAGCGAGCAGTACTTC. It is translated as CASLEMGQGSEQYF.

This clone was detected a few times. The V and J genes are TRBV14 and TRBJ2-1; possibly TRBD2 for D (5 bases). Trimming left V 2 bases short and J 0 bases short, with 8 bases between. This CDR3 is built from 15 residues. CDR1 is SGHDN and CDR2 is FVKESK in the germline V gene. CDR3 protein: CASSQPGSSYNEQFF. DNA of the CDR3: TGTGCCAGCAGCCAACCTGGGAGCTCCTACAATGAGCAGTTCTTC.

The genes are TRBV5-1 and TRBJ2-1, with 14 bases fitting TRBD2. Trimming cost V 4 bases and J 6 bases; bases outside gene matches: 3. The CDR3 totals 15 residues. Germline V CDR1 and CDR2: SGHRS, YFSETQ. The CDR3 region is CASSVGLAGVNEQFF. Written as DNA, the CDR3 is TGCGCCAGCAGCGTGGGACTAGCGGGAGTCAATGAGCAGTTCTTC.

This sequence joins TRBV11-2 and TRBJ1-5; 7 bases line up with TRBD1. Trimming cost V 5 bases and J 2 bases; bases outside gene matches: 3. The germline V gene has CDR1 SGHAT and CDR2 FQNNGV. The CDR3 spans 14 residues. The CDR3 loop is CASSIGTGNQPQHF. The CDR3 coding sequence is TGTGCCAGCAGCATCGGGACAGGCAATCAGCCCCAGCATTTT.

The rearrangement joins TRBV28 to TRBJ1-2; D is uncertain. The length of the CDR3 is 14 residues. Germline CDR1 MDHEN, CDR2 SYDVKM. The germline V and J ends were trimmed by 5 bases and 4 bases, with 14 bases remaining between them. The CDR3 region is CASSAGGSSYGYTF. The CDR3 DNA is TGTGCCAGCAGTGCTGGAGGAAGCAGCTATGGCTACACCTTC.

The chain joins TRBV6-1 to TRBJ1-2; the D gene is possibly TRBD1 (5 bases). Between the trimmed V and J ends, which lost 6 bases and 6 bases, there was a span of 14 bases. Germline CDR1 reads MNHNS; CDR2 reads SASEGT. The CDR3 is 13 residues long. The CDR3: CASSPGTEDGYTF. DNA for the CDR3: TGTGCCAGCAGCCCCGGGACGGAGGATGGCTACACCTTC.

The chain joins TRBV5-6 to TRBJ1-5, with D perhaps matching TRBD1 (6 bases). Germline assignment: CDR1 SGHDT and CDR2 YYEEEE. Deletions cut 5 bases from V and 7 bases from J, with 13 bases between. The CDR3 is 13 amino acids. The CDR3 region is CASSTGYEQPQHF. For the CDR3, the DNA is TGTGCCAGCAGTACAGGGTACGAACAGCCCCAGCATTTT.

This chain uses TRBV10-2 with TRBJ2-1; 15 bases align to TRBD2. The CDR3 is 17 amino acids. Germline V CDR1 and CDR2: WSHSY, SAAADI. Trimming removed 6 bases from V and 7 bases from J; junction bases left unmatched: 10. The CDR3 sequence: CASRSLGLAGGRNEQFF. CDR3 DNA sequence: TGCGCCAGCAGGAGCCTTGGACTAGCGGGAGGGCGGAATGAGCAGTTCTTC.

The rearrangement joins TRBV29-1 to TRBJ1-4; TRBD1 is a possible D gene (5 bases). Per the germline V gene, CDR1 is SQVTM and CDR2 is ANQGSEA. The CDR3 is 10 residues long. Trimming took 6 bases from V and 8 from J, leaving 7 bases between them. CDR3 in DNA: TGCAGCGTCTGGGACGAAAAACTGTTTTTT. This sequence encodes CSVWDEKLFF.

The chain couples TRBV5-1 to TRBJ2-5, with D perhaps being TRBD1 or TRBD2 (6 bases each). Germline lookup yields CDR1 SGHRS and CDR2 YFSETQ. This CDR3 has 16 amino acids. Trimming removed 0 bases from V and 4 bases from J, with 16 bases in between. This CDR3 reads CASSLDGTPGAETQYF. The CDR3 DNA is TGCGCCAGCAGCTTGGATGGGACCCCGGGGGCAGAGACCCAGTACTTC.

The chain has TRBV6-1 and TRBJ2-7, with 8 bases matching TRBD1. Per the germline V gene, CDR1 is MNHNS and CDR2 is SASEGT. The CDR3 extends over 14 amino acids. The V segment lost 6 bases and the J segment 2 bases; nucleotides outside the gene matches: 6. DNA for the CDR3: TGTGCCAGCAGCCGGACAGGGCACACCTACGAGCAGTACTTC. Translating gives CASSRTGHTYEQYF.

This clone was counted only a few times. The genes are TRBV27 and TRBJ1-5, with D maybe TRBD1 (6 bases). This CDR3 region has 14 residues. The germline V gene has CDR1 MNHEY and CDR2 SMNVEV (reference sequence). V lost 3 bases to trimming and J lost 6 bases, with 12 bases between them. The CDR3, as DNA: TGTGCCAGCAGTTTCACAGGGAGAGGTCAGCCCCAGCATTTT. Its protein product is CASSFTGRGQPQHF.

The rearrangement uses TRBV5-5 and TRBJ1-4, with 11 bases that match TRBD1. CDR1 and CDR2 (germline): SGHKS, YYEKEE (reference sequence). There are 16 residues in the CDR3. V dropped 3 bases and J dropped 5; count of bases not matched to a gene: 6. CDR3 protein: CASSSPGTGGNEKLFF. The CDR3 nucleotides are TGTGCCAGCAGCTCACCCGGGACAGGGGGGAATGAAAAACTGTTTTTT.

The CDR3 is CATSRGGLNTEAFF. CDR3 coding DNA: TGTGCCACCAGCAGAGGGGGACTAAACACTGAAGCTTTCTTT. The chain employs TRBV15 and TRBJ1-1; possibly TRBD1 for D (5 bases). The CDR3 loop spans 14 amino acids. Trimming stripped 1 base from V and 2 bases from J, with 8 bases between. Per the germline V gene, CDR1 is LNHNV and CDR2 is YYDKDF (reference sequence).

V usage is TRBV2 and J usage is TRBJ2-7; D is perhaps TRBD2 (6 bases). Germline V gene sequence: CDR1 SNHLY, CDR2 FYNNEI. V lost 2 bases and J 7 bases, leaving 12 bases between the germline ends. The CDR3 consists of 13 residues. Here the CDR3 DNA reads TGTGCCAGCAGTGAAAATGTGGCGGGGGAGCAGTACTTC. Its protein is CASSENVAGEQYF.

This clone appeared a single time. The chain recombines TRBV10-1 with TRBJ2-1, with 8 positions matching TRBD1. V shed 4 bases and J 13 bases; nucleotides not matched to a gene: 9. This CDR3 has 13 amino acids. Germline lookup yields CDR1 WNHNN and CDR2 SYGVQD (reference sequence). The CDR3: CASSVSGGGRQFF. In DNA, the CDR3 is TGCGCCAGCAGTGTTTCAGGGGGCGGCCGTCAGTTCTTC.

The J gene is TRBJ2-1, the V gene TRBV5-1; 7 bases match TRBD1. Trimming removed 4 bases from V and 9 bases from J; junction bases left unmatched: 10. CDR1 and CDR2 (germline): SGHRS, YFSETQ. There are 14 residues in the CDR3. CDR3 amino acids: CASSSSTGAGEQFF. CDR3 DNA sequence: TGCGCCAGCAGCAGCTCAACAGGGGCGGGTGAGCAGTTCTTC.

This rearrangement joins TRBV7-3 to TRBJ2-5; the D gene could be TRBD1 or TRBD2 (5 bases each). The ends were cut back, 6 bases at V and 2 bases at J, with 10 bases in the middle. The CDR3 covers 13 residues. CDR1 and CDR2 from the germline V gene are SGHTA and FQGTGA. CDR3 amino acids: CASSPGAQETQYF. In DNA, the CDR3 is TGTGCCAGCAGTCCCGGGGCTCAAGAGACCCAGTACTTC.

The genes are TRBV5-1 and TRBJ1-5, with 10 bases fitting TRBD1. J gave up 3 bases and V 0 bases, and 3 bases lay outside the gene matches. This CDR3 is 16 amino acids long. Germline CDR1 SGHRS, CDR2 YFSETQ. CDR3 in DNA: TGCGCCAGCAGCTTGGGGACAGGGGGGCACAATCAGCCCCAGCATTTT. It encodes CASSLGTGGHNQPQHF.

The chain joins TRBV7-9 to TRBJ2-4; TRBD2 might be the D (5 bases). Germline CDR1 and CDR2: SEHNR and FQNEAQ (reference sequence). Trimming took off 0 bases at V and 9 bases at J, with 15 bases between the two ends. This CDR3 has 15 amino acids. The CDR3: CASSLAVLEASIQYF. The CDR3 region has the DNA TGTGCCAGCAGCTTAGCAGTACTAGAAGCTAGCATTCAGTACTTC.